This TCR beta chain was recovered during a study of blood T cell repertoires in COVID-19. Study context: The United States, Italy and Spain provided the acute and convalescent COVID-19 samples. T cells, B-cell-depleted T cells, or PBMCs provided the cDNA or gDNA that served as material.

Per the authors' pipeline: Reference gene primers were amplified, and this amplification served to estimate nucleated cell counts. The table came from immunoSEQ multiplex PCR; TCRdb's copy has only in-frame clones and leaves some out. That table is the source of V, J and clone size, and D and trimming were worked out from the DNA. The data hold approximately 240,000 clones, with around 82% observed a single time. The origin of this receptor is an elderly woman with active or convalescent COVID-19. The sequenced sample consisted of peripheral blood.

This CDR3 is CASSGRTSGLYNEQFF. CDR3 bases: TGTGCCAGCAGCGGGAGGACTAGCGGGCTCTACAATGAGCAGTTCTTC. The chain employs TRBV5-4 and TRBJ2-1, with TRBD2 identical over 11 bases. Germline trimming cut 4 bases from V and 3 bases from J; bases unmatched to any gene: 6. This CDR3 has 16 residues. Germline values: CDR1 SGHNT, CDR2 YYREEE (reference sequence).